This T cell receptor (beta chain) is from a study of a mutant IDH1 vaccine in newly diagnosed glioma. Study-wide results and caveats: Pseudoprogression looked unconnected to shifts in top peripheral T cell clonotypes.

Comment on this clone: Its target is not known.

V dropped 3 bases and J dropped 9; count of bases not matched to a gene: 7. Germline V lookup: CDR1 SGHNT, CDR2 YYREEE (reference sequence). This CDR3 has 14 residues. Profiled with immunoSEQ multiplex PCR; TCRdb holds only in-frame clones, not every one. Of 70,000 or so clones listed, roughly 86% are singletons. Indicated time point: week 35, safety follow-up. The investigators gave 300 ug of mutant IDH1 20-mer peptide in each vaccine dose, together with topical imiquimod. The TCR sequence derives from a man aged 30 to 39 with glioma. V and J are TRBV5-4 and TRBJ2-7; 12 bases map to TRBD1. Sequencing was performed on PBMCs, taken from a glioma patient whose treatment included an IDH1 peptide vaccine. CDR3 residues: CASSSTGTGGGQYF. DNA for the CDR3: TGTGCCAGCAGCTCAACCGGGACAGGGGGCGGGCAGTACTTC. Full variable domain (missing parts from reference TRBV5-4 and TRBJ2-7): ETGVTQSPTHLIKTRGQQVTLRCSSQSGHNTVSWYQQALGQGPQFIFQYYREEENGRGNFPPRFSGLQFPNYSSELNVNALELDDSALYLCASSSTGTGGGQYFGPGTRLTVT.